Shown below are 24 T cell receptor beta chains from a single sample sequenced in a study of T cells in Graves' hyperthyroidism and ophthalmopathy. Template material for amplifying TCR beta CDR3 regions consisted of RNA transcripts. A first-round RT-PCR of the TCR CDR3 used the HTBI primer set. In TCRdb, the multiplex PCR reads were re-called with MiXCR into one record per CDR3 protein. The table lists some 350,000 distinct CDR3 sequences, about an eighth of them singletons. Sequencing was performed on blood. The receptors originated from a woman aged 40 to 49 with Graves' ophthalmopathy.

The sample holds many counts of this clonotype. The chain is built from TRBV11-2 and TRBJ2-3, with TRBD2 matching 7 bases. From germline, CDR1 is SGHAT and CDR2 FQNNGV. The trim removed 3 bases at V and 2 bases at J, leaving 2 bases unmatched. The CDR3 is made up of 14 amino acids. The CDR3 is CASSFGGTTDTQYF. The CDR3 nucleotides read TGTGCCAGCAGCTTCGGGGGGACCACAGATACGCAGTATTTT.

This clonotype has at least ten counts. This sequence joins TRBV2 and TRBJ1-6; no definite D call. The CDR3 runs 16 residues. V lost 1 base to trimming and J lost 7 bases, with 14 bases between them. The germline V gene encodes CDR1 SNHLY and CDR2 FYNNEI. The CDR3 sequence: CASSEEGSYLNSPLHF. CDR3 DNA: TGTGCCAGCAGTGAAGAGGGCTCATATCTCAATTCACCCCTCCACTTT.

Comment on this clonotype: A read error may be the cause here, since a much bigger clone is one base away. The gene calls are TRBV30 and TRBJ2-7; 10 bases fit TRBD1. The assigned J gene may be wrong: the sequence end matches TRBJ2-1 better. The CDR3 is 14 amino acids. The V gene's germline CDR1 is GTSNPN and CDR2 SVGIG (reference sequence). CDR3 sequence reads: CALTRGQGIYEQFF. The CDR3 DNA reads TGTGCCTTGACCCGGGGACAGGGGATCTACGAGCAGTTCTTC.

V and J are TRBV18 and TRBJ2-5; D uncertain. Trimming cost V 3 bases and J 5 bases, with 10 bases left between them. Germline V gene lookup returns CDR1 KGHSH and CDR2 LQKENI. The CDR3 length is 13 residues. The CDR3 DNA reads as TGTGCCAGCTCACCGGACGGGTCGGAGACCCAGTACTTC. This translates into CASSPDGSETQYF.

This clonotype was counted many times. The chain couples TRBV28 to TRBJ2-3; 7 nucleotides agree with TRBD1. V shed 5 bases and J 5 bases; nucleotides not matched to a gene: 13. The germline V gene encodes CDR1 MDHEN and CDR2 SYDVKM. This CDR3 has 16 residues. In nucleotides, the CDR3 is TGTGCCAGCAGTGTGGGACAGCTCCAACAGGGAGATACGCAGTATTTT. This encodes CASSVGQLQQGDTQYF.

This clonotype was found a few times. This chain connects TRBV7-8 to TRBJ2-7; D unclear. Germline loops: CDR1 SGHVS, CDR2 FQNEAQ. Deletions cut 2 bases from V and 2 bases from J, with 13 bases between. The CDR3 contains 15 residues. DNA of the CDR3: TGTGCCAGCAGCTTATCCCCGGGCGGACCCTACGAGCAGTACTTC. Encoded protein: CASSLSPGGPYEQYF.

This rearrangement joins TRBV19 to TRBJ1-5; a possible D gene is TRBD1 (5 bases). This CDR3 has 14 amino acids. Germline CDR1 LNHDA, CDR2 SQIVND (reference sequence). CDR3 DNA sequence: TGTGCGGCTAAAAGGGGAGGGGATAATCAGCCCCAGCATTTT. This gives the protein CAAKRGGDNQPQHF. The full variable domain, with the rest looked up from reference TRBV19 and TRBJ1-5, is DGGITQSPKYLFRKEGQNVTLSCEQNLNHDAMYWYRQDPGQGLRLIYYSQIVNDFQKGDIAEGYSVSREKKESFPLTVTSAQKNPTAFYLCAAKRGGDNQPQHFGDGTRLSIL.

The table lists this clonotype with many counts. The V call is TRBV27, the J call TRBJ1-5; D ambiguous. Trimming removed 5 bases from V and 0 bases from J, with 5 bases in between. Germline CDR1 is MNHEY and CDR2 is SMNVEV (reference sequence). The CDR3 consists of 13 residues. The CDR3 sequence: CASSQNSNQPQHF. CDR3 DNA sequence: TGTGCCAGCAGTCAGAATAGCAATCAGCCCCAGCATTTT.

This clonotype was seen repeatedly, ten times or more. The chain joins TRBV2 to TRBJ2-7; D uncertain. This CDR3 comprises 11 residues. With 8 bases removed from V and 2 bases from J, the gap between germline ends came to 7 bases. Germline CDR1 reads SNHLY; CDR2 reads FYNNEI. The CDR3 DNA is TGTGCCAGCGGCAAGACCTACGAGCAGTACTTC. Amino acid sequence: CASGKTYEQYF.

The chain is built from TRBV11-2 and TRBJ1-5; D not resolved. Trimming took 10 bases from V and 1 from J, leaving 20 bases between them. The CDR3 has 16 amino acids. Germline CDR1 and CDR2: SGHAT and FQNNGV. The CDR3: CATQRERIISNQPQHF. DNA of the CDR3: TGTGCCACACAAAGGGAGCGAATCATCAGCAATCAGCCCCAGCATTTT.

This clonotype was observed at least ten times. The chain joins TRBV10-3 to TRBJ2-1, with 8 bases lining up with TRBD2. The CDR3 runs 13 residues. Trimming at V came to 4 bases and at J to 6 bases, leaving 2 bases not matched to a gene. Germline CDR1 ENHRY, CDR2 SYGVKD. DNA for the CDR3: TGTGCCATCAGTGGTCGGGGGGGCAATGAGCAGTTCTTC. Amino acids: CAISGRGGNEQFF.

This clonotype was observed a few times. The chain combines TRBV20-1 with TRBJ2-7, with 7 bases aligning to TRBD2. Germline V lookup: CDR1 DFQATT, CDR2 SNEGSKA (reference sequence). CDR3 length: 15 residues. The junction had 18 bases not matched to a gene; V was cut back by 6 bases and J by 7 bases. CDR3 DNA: TGCAGTGCCTCCCCCTCTAGCGGACCGAATTGGGAGCAGTACTTC. It specifies CSASPSSGPNWEQYF.

A word on this clonotype: This may be a read error, as it is one base from a much larger clone. The J gene is TRBJ2-4, the V gene TRBV6-2 or TRBV6-3, with TRBD2 identical over 8 bases. The CDR3 spans 13 residues. Germline V gene sequence: CDR1 MNHEY, CDR2 SVGEGT. Losses at the gene ends were 11 bases for V and 6 bases for J; bases not matched to a gene: 9. The CDR3 nucleotides are TGTGCCGCCGGGGGGGGGCGCGGAAACATTCAGTACTTC. Protein: CAAGGGRGNIQYF.

This sequence joins TRBV7-9 and TRBJ2-1, with a tentative D call TRBD1 (8 bases). V was shortened by 4 bases and J by 2 bases, with 24 bases between the two germline ends. The CDR3 has 19 residues. Germline V lookup: CDR1 SEHNR, CDR2 FQNEAQ (reference sequence). CDR3 protein: CASSYSTAPQGGTYNEQFF. The CDR3 coding sequence is TGTGCCAGCAGCTACAGCACGGCCCCACAGGGGGGGACCTACAATGAGCAGTTCTTC.

Ten or more counts support this clonotype. This chain joins TRBV6-5 and TRBJ2-7; D is unclear. The V and J ends lost 3 bases and 1 base respectively, with 10 bases between them. The CDR3 is made up of 14 amino acids. Looked up from germline, CDR1 is MNHEY and CDR2 is SVGAGI. The CDR3 DNA is TGTGCCAGCAGTTATAGACACGGGTCCTACGAGCAGTACTTC. This gives the protein CASSYRHGSYEQYF.

Regarding this clonotype: The germline gene is not matched at one end of the junction; a read error may be the cause. The chain carries TRBV19 and TRBJ1-5; D remains ambiguous. Germline V gene data show CDR1 as LNHDA and CDR2 as SQIVND (reference sequence). The CDR3 has 15 residues. The CDR3 spells CASSWRVKSNQRQHF. The CDR3, as DNA: TGTGCCAGTAGCTGGCGGGTTAAGAGCAATCAGCGCCAGCATTTT.

This clonotype was found a few times. J is TRBJ1-4 and V is TRBV2; the match to TRBD1 covers 12 bases. Germline V CDR1 and CDR2: SNHLY, FYNNEI. V was clipped by 7 bases and J by 0 bases; unmatched bases: 9. The CDR3 loop spans 18 amino acids. DNA for the CDR3: TGTGCCAGCAACTCTCCGGGGACAGGGGGCCCAACTAATGAAAAACTGTTTTTT. Translation: CASNSPGTGGPTNEKLFF. Looking up the rest from reference TRBV2 and TRBJ1-4 gives the full variable domain: EPEVTQTPSHQVTQMGQEVILRCVPISNHLYFYWYRQILGQKVEFLVSFYNNEISEKSEIFDDQFSVERPDGSNFTLKIRSTKLEDSAMYFCASNSPGTGGPTNEKLFFGSGTQLSVL.

This clonotype was counted at least ten times. V usage is TRBV5-1 and J usage is TRBJ1-2, with D unresolved. Trimming shortened V by 0 bases and J by 6 bases, and 12 bases separated the two germline ends. Germline CDR1 and CDR2: SGHRS and YFSETQ. CDR3 length: 14 residues. The DNA of the CDR3 is TGCGCCAGCAGCTTGGCCCAGGCCGGGCATGGCTACACCTTC. Translation gives CASSLAQAGHGYTF.

This clonotype has a count of ten or more. The V gene is TRBV11-2, the J gene TRBJ2-3; D possibly matches TRBD1 or TRBD2 (5 bases each). CDR3 length: 16 residues. With 5 bases removed from V and 2 bases from J, the gap between germline ends came to 17 bases. Germline lookup yields CDR1 SGHAT and CDR2 FQNNGV. The CDR3 sequence: CASSRRDRQPTDTQYF. The CDR3, as DNA: TGTGCCAGCAGCAGACGGGACCGACAGCCCACAGATACGCAGTATTTT.

The chain carries TRBV24-1 and TRBJ2-3; D gene unclear. Deletions cut 4 bases from V and 8 bases from J, with 12 bases between. CDR1 is KGHDR, CDR2 SFDVKD, per germline. CDR3 size: 13 residues. The DNA for the CDR3 is TGTGCCACCAGTGAAGAAGAAAGGCGTACGCAGTATTTT. It is translated as CATSEEERRTQYF.

This clonotype was observed many times. The V gene is TRBV9, the J gene TRBJ1-1; D not certain. The V and J ends lost 4 bases and 4 bases respectively, with 14 bases between them. CDR1 is SGDLS and CDR2 is YYNGEE in the germline V gene. CDR3 length equals 14 residues. CDR3 coding DNA: TGTGCCAGCAGCTTGACGGAACAATTCACTGAAGCTTTCTTT. Protein sequence: CASSLTEQFTEAFF.

This clonotype was counted ten times or more. J is TRBJ2-1 and V is TRBV24-1; possibly TRBD1 for D (6 bases). Trimming left V 4 bases short and J 0 bases short, with 12 bases between. Germline V gene lookup returns CDR1 KGHDR and CDR2 SFDVKD. The CDR3 length is 16 residues. In DNA, the CDR3 is TGTGCCACCAGTGACTACCGGGACAACTCCTACAATGAGCAGTTCTTC. It specifies CATSDYRDNSYNEQFF.

This clonotype was recorded at least ten times. This chain joins TRBV2 and TRBJ1-1; 7 nucleotides line up with TRBD1. Germline V gene lookup returns CDR1 SNHLY and CDR2 FYNNEI. The CDR3 length is 13 residues. Losses at the gene ends were 5 bases for V and 8 bases for J; bases not matched to a gene: 8. The CDR3 here is CASSYDRDREAFF. CDR3 sequence (DNA): TGTGCCAGCAGTTACGACCGGGACAGAGAAGCTTTCTTT.

This clonotype was seen repeatedly, ten times or more. The chain combines TRBV6-1 with TRBJ1-1; D is ambiguous. CDR3 length: 11 residues. V lost 5 bases, J lost 8 bases, and 9 bases lay in between. Germline CDR1 reads MNHNS; CDR2 reads SASEGT. As DNA, the CDR3 is TGTGCCAGCAGTACAATGACAGAAGCTTTCTTT. Amino acids: CASSTMTEAFF.